This is a list of T cell receptor beta chains from one sample in a study of naive and memory T cell subsets. TCRdb re-called the UMI-ligation and nested PCR reads through MiXCR, storing one row per CDR3 protein. In the table there are over 130,000 distinct CDR3 sequences, approximately 18% of which are singletons. The sample was naive CD8+ T cells from blood. Receptors were obtained from a human donor in good health. CDR3s include the opening cysteine and the closing phenylalanine or tryptophan. Part of the rows lack a size; the others show once, few, many or a class for expanded clones.

v_gene	abundance	j_gene	CDR3aa
TRBV2	.	TRBJ2-2	CASSAGNSGDNTGELFF
TRBV2	few	TRBJ2-2	CASSLPTAGPDTGELFF
TRBV3-1	.	TRBJ2-7	CASSHPTGNHEQYF
TRBV29-1	few	TRBJ2-3	CSVALAGVSDTQYF
TRBV10-2	few	TRBJ2-7	CASSETRDRDPYEQYF
TRBV7-6	few	TRBJ1-4	CASSVTENHEKLFF
TRBV6-5	few	TRBJ2-3	CASSYAAGPYEDTQYF
TRBV29-1	few	TRBJ1-1	CSEFDGYTEAFF
TRBV5-1	few	TRBJ2-3	CASSLETSGSFFTDTQYF
TRBV10-3	.	TRBJ2-7	CATIAFDGGTEQYF
TRBV5-1	few	TRBJ2-3	CASSLAVVQGRTDTQYF
TRBV27	.	TRBJ2-1	CASQGPGTRSTDEQFF
TRBV27	few	TRBJ2-6	CASRSPSVSGAGANVLTF
TRBV7-2	.	TRBJ1-5	CASSLGPGDLWPQHF
TRBV28	.	TRBJ2-2	CASRRESGLAYTGELFF
TRBV28	.	TRBJ2-7	CASSLGFTYEQYF
TRBV13	.	TRBJ1-4	CASSLSGQGGHEKLFF
TRBV18	.	TRBJ2-7	CASSPREGTYEQYF